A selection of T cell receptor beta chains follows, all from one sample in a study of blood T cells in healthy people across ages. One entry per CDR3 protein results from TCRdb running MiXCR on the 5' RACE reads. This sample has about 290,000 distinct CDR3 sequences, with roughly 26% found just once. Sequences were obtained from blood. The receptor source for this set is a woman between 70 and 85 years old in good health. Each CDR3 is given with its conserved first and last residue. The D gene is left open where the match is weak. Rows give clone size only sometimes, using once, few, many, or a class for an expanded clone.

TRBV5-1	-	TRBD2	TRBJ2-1	TGCGCCAGCAGCGCCGGGACTAGCGGGAGCCGGAATGAGCAGTTCTTC	CASSAGTSGSRNEQFF
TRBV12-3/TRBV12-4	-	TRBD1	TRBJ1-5	TGTGCCAGCAGAGGACAGGGACAATATAGCAATCAGCCCCAGCATTTT	CASRGQGQYSNQPQHF
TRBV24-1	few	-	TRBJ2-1	TGTGCCACCAGTCCGGCGGGGTACTACCCCAGCGATGAGCAGTTCTTC	CATSPAGYYPSDEQFF
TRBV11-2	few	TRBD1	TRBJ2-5	TGTGCCAGCAGCCGCCGGACAGGGGCTGAGAGGACCCAGTACTTC	CASSRRTGAERTQYF
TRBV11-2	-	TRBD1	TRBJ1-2	TGTGCCAGCAGCTTAGATGGGACAGGCCTCTATGGCTACACCTTC	CASSLDGTGLYGYTF
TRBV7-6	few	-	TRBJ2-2	TGTGCCAGCAGCTTTAGAGGGCTAGACGGGGAGCTGTTTTTT	CASSFRGLDGELFF
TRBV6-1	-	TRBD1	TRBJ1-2	TGTGCCAGCAGTGATTCCCCGGGACAGGCAACGAGGAAGGGCTACACCTTC	CASSDSPGQATRKGYTF
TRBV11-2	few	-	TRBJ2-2	TGTGCCAGCAGCCAGGGGGGGAACACCGGGGAGCTGTTTTTT	CASSQGGNTGELFF
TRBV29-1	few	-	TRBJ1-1	TGCAGCGTCCAACGGGGGATCGGACCTGAAGCTTTCTTT	CSVQRGIGPEAFF
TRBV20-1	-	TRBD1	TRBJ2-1	TGCAGTGCTACCAGGACAGGTAGTGATGAGCAGTTCTTC	CSATRTGSDEQFF
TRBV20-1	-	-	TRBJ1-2	TGCAGTGCTTGTCCCAGGGCTGGGGGGGACTATGGCTACACCTTC	CSACPRAGGDYGYTF
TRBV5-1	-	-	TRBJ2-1	TGCGCCAGCAGCTTGGAGAATCCTGGGTTCAATGAGCAGTTCTTC	CASSLENPGFNEQFF
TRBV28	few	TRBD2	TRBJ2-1	TGTGCCAGCAGTCCCTTCTCTGTGACTAGCGGGAGGTTCAATGAGCAGTTCTTC	CASSPFSVTSGRFNEQFF
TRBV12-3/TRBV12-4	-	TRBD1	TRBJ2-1	TGTGCCAGCAGTTTGACAGGGCAGGAAAATGAGCAGTTCTTC	CASSLTGQENEQFF
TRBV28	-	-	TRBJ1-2	TGTGCCAGCAGAGAAACCGGGACTTCCTCCGTTTATGGCTACACCTTC	CASRETGTSSVYGYTF
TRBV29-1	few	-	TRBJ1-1	TGCAGCGTTTTACCCGTGACTGAAGCTTTCTTT	CSVLPVTEAFF
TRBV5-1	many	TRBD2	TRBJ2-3	TGCGCCAGCAGCTTGGCAACTAGCGGGGAGGGTACGCAGTATTTT	CASSLATSGEGTQYF
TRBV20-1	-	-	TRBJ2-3	TGCAGTGCTCCTTTAGGTGCAGATACGCAGTATTTT	CSAPLGADTQYF
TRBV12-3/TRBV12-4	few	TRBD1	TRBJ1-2	TGTGCCAGCAGTTTGGACTTAAGGACAGGGACTGGCTACACCTTC	CASSLDLRTGTGYTF
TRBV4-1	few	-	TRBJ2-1	TGCGCCAGCAGCCCTACAAGACGAGGCCTGGGGCACAATGAGCAGTTCTTC	CASSPTRRGLGHNEQFF
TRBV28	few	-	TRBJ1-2	TGTGCCAGCAGTTTAATAAAAATCGGGACACCAATCTCCTTC	CASSLIKIGTPISF
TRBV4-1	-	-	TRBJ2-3	TGCGCCAGCAGCCAAGTGCAAGATACGCAGTATTTT	CASSQVQDTQYF
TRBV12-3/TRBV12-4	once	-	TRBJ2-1	TGTGCCAGCAGCCACACAAGAGGGGGGATTGAGCAGTTCTTC	CASSHTRGGIEQFF
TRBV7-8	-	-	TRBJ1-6	TGTGCCAGCAGCTTAGCGATTACAAGAAGATATAATTCACCCCTCCACTTT	CASSLAITRRYNSPLHF
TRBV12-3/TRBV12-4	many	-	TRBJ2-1	TGTGCCAGCAGTCCCCAGGGAATTGTCTCCTACAATGAGCAGTTCTTC	CASSPQGIVSYNEQFF
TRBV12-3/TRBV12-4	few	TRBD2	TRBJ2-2	TGTGCCAGCAGACTTCCTAGCGGGCACGGGGAGCTGTTTTTT	CASRLPSGHGELFF
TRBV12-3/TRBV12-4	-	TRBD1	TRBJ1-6	TGTGCCAGCAGGGGGACAGGGAAAAATTCACCCCTCCACTTT	CASRGTGKNSPLHF
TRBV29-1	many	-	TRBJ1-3	TGCAGCGGCCAGGGTACGAACACCATATATTTT	CSGQGTNTIYF
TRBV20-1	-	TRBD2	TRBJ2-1	TGCAGTGCTAGAGAGGGCGGGAGTCGTCCGGGATACAATGAGCAGTTCTTC	CSAREGGSRPGYNEQFF
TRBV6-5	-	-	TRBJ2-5	TGTGCCAGCAGGGTCTCAGGGAGTGGAGAGACCCAGTACTTC	CASRVSGSGETQYF
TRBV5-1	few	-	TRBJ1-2	TGCGCCAGCAGCGGACGGGAGGGCAGCTATGGCTACACCTTC	CASSGREGSYGYTF
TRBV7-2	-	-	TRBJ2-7	TGTGCCAGCAGCTTAGCCGGGGGCGGATGGATAGGGCCGACCTTTTCCTACGAGCAGTACTTC	CASSLAGGGWIGPTFSYEQYF
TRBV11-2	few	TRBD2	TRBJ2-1	TGTGCCAGCAGCTTAGATCACCTAGCGGGAGGGACTCTACATGAGCAGTTCTTC	CASSLDHLAGGTLHEQFF
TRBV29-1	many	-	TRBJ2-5	TGCAGCGTTGAAGGAGGGAACAGGGAGACCCAGTACTTC	CSVEGGNRETQYF
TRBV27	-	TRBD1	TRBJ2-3	TGTGCCAGCAGTTTATGGGGACAGATCACAGATACGCAGTATTTT	CASSLWGQITDTQYF
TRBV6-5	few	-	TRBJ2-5	TGTGCCAGCTCTACGCGGCAGAACCGGGGAGAGACCCAGTACTTC	CASSTRQNRGETQYF
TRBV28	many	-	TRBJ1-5	TGTGCCAGCGGGTTAGAGGGAAATCAGCCCCAGCATTTT	CASGLEGNQPQHF